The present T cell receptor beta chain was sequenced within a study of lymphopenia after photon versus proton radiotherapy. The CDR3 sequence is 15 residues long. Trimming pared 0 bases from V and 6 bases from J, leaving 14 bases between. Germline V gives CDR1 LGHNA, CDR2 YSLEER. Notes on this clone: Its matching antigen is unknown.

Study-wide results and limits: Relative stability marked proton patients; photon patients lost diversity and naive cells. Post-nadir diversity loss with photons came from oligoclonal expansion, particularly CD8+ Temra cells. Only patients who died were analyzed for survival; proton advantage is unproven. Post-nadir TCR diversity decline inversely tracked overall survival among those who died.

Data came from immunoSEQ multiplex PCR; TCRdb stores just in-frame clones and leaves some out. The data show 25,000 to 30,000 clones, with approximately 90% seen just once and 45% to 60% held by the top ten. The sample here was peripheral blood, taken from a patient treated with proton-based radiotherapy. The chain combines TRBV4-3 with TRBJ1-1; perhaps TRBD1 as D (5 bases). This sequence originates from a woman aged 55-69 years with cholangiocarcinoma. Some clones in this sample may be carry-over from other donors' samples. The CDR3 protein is CASSQEIGRGAEAFF. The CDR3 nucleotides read TGCGCCAGCAGCCAAGAGATAGGGCGGGGGGCTGAAGCTTTCTTT.